These 21 T cell receptor beta chains originate from one sample sequenced in a study of blood T cell repertoires in COVID-19 (dated by TCRdb to about 2020). Library prep was done by the immunoSEQ multiplex PCR assay. As stored in TCRdb, this immuneACCESS dataset retains in-frame rearrangements with V and J assigned. A fraction of the clones does not appear; measured against another copy, unresolved V genes explain less than half of the discrepancy, and the remainder lacks a known reason. This sample holds about 57,000 clones; approximately 88% were observed only once. In total, the top ten clones hold less than 5.5% of the sample. The sequencing input was peripheral blood. The receptors were sampled from a human donor in a cohort sampled during active COVID-19.

The table lists this clone with a count of one. The V and J genes are TRBV5-1 and TRBJ2-7; tentative D call: TRBD1 (5 bases). CDR1 is SGHRS and CDR2 is YFSETQ in the germline V gene. This CDR3 region has 15 residues. Trimming removed 0 bases from V and 1 base from J, with 11 bases in between. As DNA, the CDR3 is TGCGCCAGCAGCTTGGCCGCAGGGATATCCTACGAGCAGTACTTC. Translating it yields CASSLAAGISYEQYF.

Written as DNA, the CDR3 is TGCAGCGTTGATGCACCGGGACTAGCGGAAGAGACCCAGTACTTC. Translation: CSVDAPGLAEETQYF. The rearrangement links TRBV29-1 to TRBJ2-5; 11 bases agree with TRBD2. Trimming cost V 3 bases and J 3 bases; bases outside gene matches: 6. The CDR3 has 15 amino acids. CDR1 is SQVTM, CDR2 ANQGSEA, per germline.

This rearrangement joins TRBV7-9 to TRBJ2-1, with TRBD2 as a possible D gene (5 bases). The V gene lost 5 bases and the J gene lost 6 bases, with 17 bases spanning the gap. Germline CDR1 SEHNR, CDR2 FQNEAQ (reference sequence). This CDR3 has 15 residues. CDR3 bases: TGTGCCAGCAGCCTAGGATCCGGGAATGGCAATGAGCAGTTCTTC. It yields the protein CASSLGSGNGNEQFF.

The chain employs TRBV4-2 and TRBJ2-7; TRBD2 matches at 12 bases. The CDR3 loop spans 16 amino acids. Trimming at V came to 1 base and at J to 2 bases, leaving 3 bases not matched to a gene. Germline CDR1 LGHNA, CDR2 YNFKEQ. CDR3 DNA: TGTGCCAGCAGCCAAGCGGGGACTAGCGGGCCCTACGAGCAGTACTTC. It encodes CASSQAGTSGPYEQYF.

The chain couples TRBV12-5 to TRBJ1-4, with a tentative D call TRBD1 (6 bases). CDR1 and CDR2 from the germline V gene are LGHNT and FRNRAP. The germline V and J ends were trimmed by 2 bases and 0 bases, with 19 bases remaining between them. This CDR3 is built from 19 residues. CDR3 bases: TGTGCTAGTGGTTTGCCCCGGGACACCCAACCTTCAACTAATGAAAAACTGTTTTTT. Encoded protein: CASGLPRDTQPSTNEKLFF.

J is TRBJ2-7 and V is TRBV20-1; D not resolved. Germline CDR1 and CDR2: DFQATT and SNEGSKA (reference sequence). This CDR3 has 11 amino acids. V lost 6 bases and J 7 bases, leaving 13 bases between the germline ends. CDR3 loop: CSAKTQIEQYF. The CDR3 nucleotides are TGCAGTGCGAAGACACAAATAGAGCAGTACTTC.

This chain links TRBV7-2 with TRBJ1-1, with D hard to call. Germline V gene data show CDR1 as SGHTA and CDR2 as FQGNSA. V was pared by 0 bases and J by 4 bases, with 9 bases between. The CDR3 runs 14 residues. Written as DNA, the CDR3 is TGTGCCAGCAGCTTAGCTATAGCCTCCACTGAAGCTTTCTTT. It specifies CASSLAIASTEAFF.

The chain links TRBV30 to TRBJ1-5; tentative D call: TRBD1 (5 bases). This CDR3 has 13 amino acids. Germline V gene lookup returns CDR1 GTSNPN and CDR2 SVGIG (reference sequence). V was clipped by 8 bases and J by 3 bases, with 14 bases between them. The CDR3 bases are TGTGCCCTCAGCGGGGGGATCAATCAGCCCCAGCATTTT. The encoded protein is CALSGGINQPQHF. Based on the CDR3 plus reference TRBV30 and TRBJ1-5, the full variable domain is SQTIHQWPATLVQPVGSPLSLECTVEGTSNPNLYWYRQAAGRGLQLLFYSVGIGQISSEVPQNLSASRPQDRQFILSSKKLLLSDSGFYLCALSGGINQPQHFGDGTRLSIL.

Only one count was recorded for this clone. The rearrangement links TRBV11-2 to TRBJ1-2; no clear D gene. Trimming removed 5 bases from V and 6 bases from J, with 13 bases in between. The CDR3 length is 13 residues. The germline V gene encodes CDR1 SGHAT and CDR2 FQNNGV. CDR3 in DNA: TGTGCCAGCAGCACTTTAAGGAGTGATGGCTACACCTTC. Translating gives CASSTLRSDGYTF. The full variable domain, with the rest looked up from reference TRBV11-2 and TRBJ1-2, is EAGVAQSPRYKIIEKRQSVAFWCNPISGHATLYWYQQILGQGPKLLIQFQNNGVVDDSQLPKDRFSAERLKGVDSTLKIQPAKLEDSAVYLCASSTLRSDGYTFGSGTRLTVV.

V is TRBV5-1 and J is TRBJ2-3, with a weak D call TRBD2 (5 bases). V was trimmed by 1 base and J by 1 base, leaving 13 bases between them. CDR3 length equals 16 residues. Germline lookup yields CDR1 SGHRS and CDR2 YFSETQ. This CDR3 reads CASSLSIGRGTDTQYF. DNA for the CDR3: TGCGCCAGCAGCTTGTCGATAGGGAGAGGCACAGATACGCAGTATTTT.

V and J are TRBV2 and TRBJ2-7; no clear D. The CDR3 length is 12 residues. Trimming stripped 5 bases from V and 3 bases from J, with 8 bases between. Per germline, CDR1 SNHLY and CDR2 FYNNEI. In DNA, the CDR3 is TGTGCCAGCAGTCGAGATATCTACGAGCAGTACTTC. Translating it yields CASSRDIYEQYF. The full variable domain, completed using reference TRBV2 and TRBJ2-7, is EPEVTQTPSHQVTQMGQEVILRCVPISNHLYFYWYRQILGQKVEFLVSFYNNEISEKSEIFDDQFSVERPDGSNFTLKIRSTKLEDSAMYFCASSRDIYEQYFGPGTRLTVT.

The rearrangement links TRBV6-5 to TRBJ1-5; 8 nucleotides match TRBD1. V dropped 7 bases and J dropped 4; count of bases not matched to a gene: 6. In germline, CDR1 is MNHEY, CDR2 SVGAGI. There are 14 residues in the CDR3. The CDR3 protein is CASTLRTGNQPQHF. In DNA, the CDR3 is TGTGCCAGCACTCTTAGGACAGGGAATCAGCCCCAGCATTTT.

In its sample, this clone was seen once. Here the CDR3 DNA reads TGTGCCAGCAGTCGACAGGGCACCGGGGAGCTGTTTTTT. Protein sequence: CASSRQGTGELFF. V and J are TRBV2 and TRBJ2-2; 7 nucleotides line up with TRBD1. Germline CDR1 is SNHLY and CDR2 is FYNNEI. Germline trimming cut 5 bases from V and 4 bases from J; bases unmatched to any gene: 1. The CDR3 contains 13 residues.

The CDR3 DNA reads TGCGCCAGCACCTCGCCTCAGGGGGCTGGAAACACCATATATTTT. Translated, it gives CASTSPQGAGNTIYF. This chain joins TRBV10-2 and TRBJ1-3, with TRBD1 identical over 7 bases. This CDR3 is 15 amino acids long. The V gene end was trimmed by 7 bases and the J gene end by 2 bases; junction bases not matched to a gene: 8. Germline V CDR1 and CDR2: WSHSY, SAAADI.

Regarding this clone: The sample carries other DNA sequences with the same CDR3. The rearrangement joins TRBV5-1 to TRBJ1-6; 10 nucleotides agree with TRBD1. Germline V gene sequence: CDR1 SGHRS, CDR2 YFSETQ. CDR3 length: 15 amino acids. V lost 4 bases and J lost 7; bases outside the gene matches: 5. The CDR3 DNA reads TGCGCCAGCAGCAAAGACAGGGGGCAAAATTCACCCCTCCACTTT. Protein product: CASSKDRGQNSPLHF.

The chain uses TRBV7-9 and TRBJ2-3; 9 bases match TRBD2. CDR3 length: 15 residues. Unmatched junction bases numbered 2, after V lost 4 bases and J lost 0 bases. Germline values: CDR1 SEHNR, CDR2 FQNEAQ (reference sequence). Here the CDR3 DNA reads TGTGCCAGCAGCTCGGGACTAGCAAGCACAGATACGCAGTATTTT. This gives the protein CASSSGLASTDTQYF.

V is TRBV19 and J is TRBJ2-1, with TRBD2 as a possible D gene (7 bases). V was shortened by 9 bases and J by 6 bases, with 21 bases between the two germline ends. Germline V gene data show CDR1 as LNHDA and CDR2 as SQIVND (reference sequence). This CDR3 is 15 amino acids long. Here the CDR3 reads CASSSVGGGGNEQFF. The CDR3, as DNA: TGTGCCAGCAGTTCGGTGGGGGGAGGGGGCAATGAGCAGTTCTTC.

This chain connects TRBV30 to TRBJ1-2; D call uncertain. V gave up 5 bases and J gave up 8 bases, with 18 bases separating them. The CDR3 length is 13 residues. Germline V CDR1 and CDR2: GTSNPN, SVGIG (reference sequence). The CDR3 sequence: CAWARQPTEGYTF. DNA of the CDR3: TGTGCCTGGGCCCGCCAGCCCACGGAGGGCTACACCTTC.

CDR3 nucleotide sequence: TGTGCCAGCTCACCATGGCCCCCACCGGGGAACATTCAGTACTTC. Its translation: CASSPWPPPGNIQYF. J is TRBJ2-4 and V is TRBV18; D is perhaps TRBD2 (5 bases). The CDR3 is made up of 15 amino acids. V lost 2 bases and J 7 bases, leaving 15 bases between the germline ends. Germline V CDR1 and CDR2: KGHSH, LQKENI.

This clone was detected a few times. Different DNA sequences within this sample yield the same CDR3. V gene TRBV3-1 (or the pseudogene TRBV3-2) combines with J gene TRBJ2-7, with unresolved D. The V end was cut by 2 bases, the J end by 0 bases, with 2 bases between. This CDR3 has 12 residues. Per the germline V gene, CDR1 is LGHDT and CDR2 is YNNKEL (reference sequence). The CDR3 reads CASSQLSYEQYF. For the CDR3, the DNA is TGTGCCAGCAGCCAACTCTCCTACGAGCAGTACTTC.

This sequence joins TRBV7-8 and TRBJ2-7; D is ambiguous. Germline values: CDR1 SGHVS, CDR2 FQNEAQ. The CDR3 has 20 residues. The V and J ends lost 0 bases and 2 bases respectively, with 26 bases between them. The CDR3 DNA is TGTGCCAGCAGCTTAGCCTTCGGCCGTCTAGGTGGCTTCCAGCCCTACGAGCAGTACTTC. This gives the protein CASSLAFGRLGGFQPYEQYF.